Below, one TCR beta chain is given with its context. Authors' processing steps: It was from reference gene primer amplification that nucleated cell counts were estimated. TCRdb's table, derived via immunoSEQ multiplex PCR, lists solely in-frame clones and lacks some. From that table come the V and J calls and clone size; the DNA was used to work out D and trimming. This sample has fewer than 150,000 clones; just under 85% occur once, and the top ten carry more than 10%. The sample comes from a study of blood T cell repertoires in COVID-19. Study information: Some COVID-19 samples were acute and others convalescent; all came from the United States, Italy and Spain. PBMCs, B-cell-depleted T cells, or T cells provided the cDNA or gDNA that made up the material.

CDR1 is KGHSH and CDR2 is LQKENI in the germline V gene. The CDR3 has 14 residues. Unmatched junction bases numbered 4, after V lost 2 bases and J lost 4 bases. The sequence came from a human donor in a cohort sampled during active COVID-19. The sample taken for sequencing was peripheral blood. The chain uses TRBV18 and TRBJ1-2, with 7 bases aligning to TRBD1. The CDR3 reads CASSPDRAFYGYTF. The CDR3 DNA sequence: TGTGCCAGCTCACCAGACAGGGCCTTCTATGGCTACACCTTC.